One and the same sample provided the 2 T cell receptor beta chains below, sequenced in a study of blood T cells in healthy people across ages. Combining a sample-barcoded 5' primer with a J-beta primer mix, a second PCR ran for 7 to 11 cycles. TCRdb re-called the 5' RACE reads through MiXCR, storing one row per CDR3 protein. The table has 800,000 to 950,000 distinct CDR3 sequences, 40% to 60% seen once. The material sequenced was blood. The receptors here all came from a man aged 30 to 39 in good health.

The rearrangement uses TRBV20-1 and TRBJ2-3; 12 nucleotides match TRBD2. Germline CDR1 and CDR2: DFQATT and SNEGSKA (reference sequence). The CDR3 extends over 14 amino acids. With V trimmed by 5 bases and J by 4 bases, 4 bases remained unmatched. This CDR3 is CSARTSGDPDTQYF. CDR3 sequence (DNA): TGCAGTGCTCGGACTAGCGGGGACCCAGATACGCAGTATTTT.

CDR3 DNA sequence: TGTGCCACCAGTTTTGGGGATCGAACTGAAGCTTTCTTT. It yields the protein CATSFGDRTEAFF. This chain connects TRBV24-1 to TRBJ1-1, with D hard to call. The CDR3 length is 13 residues. V dropped 6 bases and J dropped 5 bases, with 12 bases sitting between them. CDR1 KGHDR and CDR2 SFDVKD come from the germline V gene.